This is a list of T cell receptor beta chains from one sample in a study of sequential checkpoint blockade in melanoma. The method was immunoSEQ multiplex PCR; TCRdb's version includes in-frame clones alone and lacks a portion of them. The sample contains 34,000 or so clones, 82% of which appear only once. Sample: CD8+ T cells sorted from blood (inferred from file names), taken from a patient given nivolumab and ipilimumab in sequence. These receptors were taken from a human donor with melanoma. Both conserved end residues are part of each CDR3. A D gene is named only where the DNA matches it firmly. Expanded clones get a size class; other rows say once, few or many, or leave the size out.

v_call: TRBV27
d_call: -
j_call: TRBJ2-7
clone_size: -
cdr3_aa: CASSDRLTYEQYF
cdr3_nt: TGTGCCAGCAGTGACAGGCTTACCTACGAGCAGTACTTC

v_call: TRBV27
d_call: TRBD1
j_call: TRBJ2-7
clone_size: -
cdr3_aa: CASSLGRGTYEQYF
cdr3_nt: TGTGCCAGCAGTTTAGGCAGGGGGACCTACGAGCAGTACTTC

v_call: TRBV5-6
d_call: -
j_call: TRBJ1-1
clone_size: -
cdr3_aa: CASSLEVAARTEAFF
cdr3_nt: TGTGCCAGCAGCTTGGAAGTGGCTGCACGCACTGAAGCTTTCTTT

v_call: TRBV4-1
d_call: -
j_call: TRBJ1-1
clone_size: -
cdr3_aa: CASSQGVRGNTEAFF
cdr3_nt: TGCGCCAGCAGCCAAGGGGTCAGGGGGAACACTGAAGCTTTCTTT

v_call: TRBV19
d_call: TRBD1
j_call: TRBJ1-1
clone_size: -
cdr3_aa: CASSSRQGVWVAFF
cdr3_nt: TGTGCCAGTAGTAGCAGACAGGGGGTGTGGGTAGCTTTCTTT

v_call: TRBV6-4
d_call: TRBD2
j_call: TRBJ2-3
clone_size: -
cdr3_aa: CASRIGGRAADTQYF
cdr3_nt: TGTGCCAGCAGAATTGGCGGGAGGGCGGCAGATACGCAGTATTTT

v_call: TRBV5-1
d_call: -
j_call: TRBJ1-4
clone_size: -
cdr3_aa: CASSLSGQLNEKLFF
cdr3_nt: TGCGCCAGCAGCTTGAGTGGACAGCTTAATGAAAAACTGTTTTTT

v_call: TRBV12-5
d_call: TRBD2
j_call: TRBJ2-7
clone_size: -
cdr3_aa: CASALGASGYEQYF
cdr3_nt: TGTGCTAGTGCCCTCGGGGCTAGCGGCTACGAGCAGTACTTC

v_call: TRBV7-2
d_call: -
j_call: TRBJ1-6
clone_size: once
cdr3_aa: CASSIVPFELHF
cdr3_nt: TGTGCCAGCAGCATCGTGCCGTTTGAGCTCCACTTT

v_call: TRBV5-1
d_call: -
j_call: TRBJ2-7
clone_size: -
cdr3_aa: CASSWAGGIHEQYF
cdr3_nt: TGCGCCAGCAGCTGGGCAGGGGGGATCCACGAGCAGTACTTC